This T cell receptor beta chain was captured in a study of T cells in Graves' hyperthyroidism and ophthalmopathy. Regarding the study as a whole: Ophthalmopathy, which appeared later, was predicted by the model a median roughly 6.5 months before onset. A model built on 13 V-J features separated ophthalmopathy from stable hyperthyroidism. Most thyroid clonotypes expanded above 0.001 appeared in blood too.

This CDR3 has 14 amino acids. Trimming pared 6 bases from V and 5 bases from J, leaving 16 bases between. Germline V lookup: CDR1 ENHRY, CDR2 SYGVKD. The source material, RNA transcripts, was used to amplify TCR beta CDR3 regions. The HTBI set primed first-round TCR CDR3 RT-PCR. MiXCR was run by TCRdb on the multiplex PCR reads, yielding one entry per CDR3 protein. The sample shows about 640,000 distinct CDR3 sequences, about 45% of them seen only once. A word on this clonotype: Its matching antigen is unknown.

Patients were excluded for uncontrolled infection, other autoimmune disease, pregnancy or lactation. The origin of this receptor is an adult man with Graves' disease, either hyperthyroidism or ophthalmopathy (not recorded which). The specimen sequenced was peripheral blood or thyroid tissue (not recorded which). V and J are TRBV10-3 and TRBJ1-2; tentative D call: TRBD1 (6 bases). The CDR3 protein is CAISPGLGGYGYTF. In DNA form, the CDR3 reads TGTGCCATCAGCCCCGGACTAGGGGGGTATGGCTACACCTTC.